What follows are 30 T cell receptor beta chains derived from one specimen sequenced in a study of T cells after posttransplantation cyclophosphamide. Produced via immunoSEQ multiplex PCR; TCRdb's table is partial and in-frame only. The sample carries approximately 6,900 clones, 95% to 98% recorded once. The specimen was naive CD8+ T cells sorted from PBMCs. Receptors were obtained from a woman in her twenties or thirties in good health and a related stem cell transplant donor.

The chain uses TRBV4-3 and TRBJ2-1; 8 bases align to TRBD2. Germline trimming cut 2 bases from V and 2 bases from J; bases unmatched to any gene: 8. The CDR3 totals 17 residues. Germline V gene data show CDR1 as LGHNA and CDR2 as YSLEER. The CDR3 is CASSQTSGRGTYNEQFF. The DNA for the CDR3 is TGCGCCAGCAGCCAAACTAGCGGTAGGGGGACCTACAATGAGCAGTTCTTC.

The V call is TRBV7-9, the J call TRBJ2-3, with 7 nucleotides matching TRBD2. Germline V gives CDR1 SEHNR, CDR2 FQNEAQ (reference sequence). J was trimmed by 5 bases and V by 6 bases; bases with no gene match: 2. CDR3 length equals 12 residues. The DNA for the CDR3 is TGTGCCAGCAGTTGGGGGGGAGATACGCAGTATTTT. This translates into CASSWGGDTQYF.

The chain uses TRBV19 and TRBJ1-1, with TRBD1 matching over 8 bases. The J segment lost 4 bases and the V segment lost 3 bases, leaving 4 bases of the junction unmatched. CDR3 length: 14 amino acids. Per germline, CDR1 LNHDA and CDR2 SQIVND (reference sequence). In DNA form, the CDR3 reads TGTGCCAGTAGTATCTTGACAGGGGCCACTGAAGCTTTCTTT. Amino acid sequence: CASSILTGATEAFF.

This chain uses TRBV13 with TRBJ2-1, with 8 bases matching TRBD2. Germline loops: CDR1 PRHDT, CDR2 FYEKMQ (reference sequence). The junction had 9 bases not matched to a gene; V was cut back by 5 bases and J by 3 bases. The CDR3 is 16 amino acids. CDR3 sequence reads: CASSPLASGGYNEQFF. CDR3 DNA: TGTGCCAGCAGCCCGCTAGCGAGCGGGGGCTACAATGAGCAGTTCTTC.

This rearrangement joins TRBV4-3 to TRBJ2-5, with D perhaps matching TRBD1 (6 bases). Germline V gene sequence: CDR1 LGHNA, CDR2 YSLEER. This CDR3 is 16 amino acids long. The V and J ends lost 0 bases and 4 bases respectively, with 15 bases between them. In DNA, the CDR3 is TGCGCCAGCAGCCAAGATCTAAGAGGGGGTGGAGAGACCCAGTACTTC. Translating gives CASSQDLRGGGETQYF.

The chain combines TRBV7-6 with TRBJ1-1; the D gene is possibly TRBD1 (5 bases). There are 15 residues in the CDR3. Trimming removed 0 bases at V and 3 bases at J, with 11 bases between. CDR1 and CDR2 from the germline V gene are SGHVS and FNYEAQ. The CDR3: CASSLAARAYTEAFF. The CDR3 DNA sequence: TGTGCCAGCAGCTTAGCGGCCAGGGCTTACACTGAAGCTTTCTTT.

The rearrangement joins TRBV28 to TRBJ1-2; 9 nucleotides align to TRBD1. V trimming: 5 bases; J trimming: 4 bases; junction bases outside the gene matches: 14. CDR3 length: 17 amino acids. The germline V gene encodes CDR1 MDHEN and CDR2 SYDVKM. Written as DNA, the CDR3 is TGTGCCAGCAGTGGGCCGAACCGGGACAGGGTGGCCTATGGCTACACCTTC. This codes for CASSGPNRDRVAYGYTF.

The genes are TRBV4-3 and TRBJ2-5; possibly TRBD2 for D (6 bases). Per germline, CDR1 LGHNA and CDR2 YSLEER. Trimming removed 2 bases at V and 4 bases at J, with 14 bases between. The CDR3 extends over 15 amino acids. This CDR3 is CASSQIGRPSETQYF. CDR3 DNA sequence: TGCGCCAGCAGCCAAATCGGGAGACCTTCAGAGACCCAGTACTTC.

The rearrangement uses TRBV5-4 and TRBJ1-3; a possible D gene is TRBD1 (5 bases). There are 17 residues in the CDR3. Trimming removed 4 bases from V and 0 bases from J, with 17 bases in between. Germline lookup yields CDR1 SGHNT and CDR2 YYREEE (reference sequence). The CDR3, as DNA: TGTGCCAGCAGCACTGGGCCGCAGGGCTACTCTGGAAACACCATATATTTT. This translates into CASSTGPQGYSGNTIYF.

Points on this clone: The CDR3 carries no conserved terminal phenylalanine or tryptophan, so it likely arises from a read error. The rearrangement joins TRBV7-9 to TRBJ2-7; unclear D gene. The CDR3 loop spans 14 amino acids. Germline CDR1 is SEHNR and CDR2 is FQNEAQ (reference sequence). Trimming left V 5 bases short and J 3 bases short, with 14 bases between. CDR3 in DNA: TGTGCCAGCAGCCATTCCGGTGGCGACTACGAGCAGTACCTC. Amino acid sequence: CASSHSGGDYEQYL.

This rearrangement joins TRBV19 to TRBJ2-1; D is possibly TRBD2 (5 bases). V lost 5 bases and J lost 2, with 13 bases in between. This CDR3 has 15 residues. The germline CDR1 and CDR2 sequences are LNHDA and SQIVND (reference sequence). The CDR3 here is CASSLRAGAYNEQFF. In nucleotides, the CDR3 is TGTGCCAGTAGTCTCCGGGCCGGGGCCTACAATGAGCAGTTCTTC. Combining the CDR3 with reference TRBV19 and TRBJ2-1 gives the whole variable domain DGGITQSPKYLFRKEGQNVTLSCEQNLNHDAMYWYRQDPGQGLRLIYYSQIVNDFQKGDIAEGYSVSREKKESFPLTVTSAQKNPTAFYLCASSLRAGAYNEQFFGPGTRLTVL.

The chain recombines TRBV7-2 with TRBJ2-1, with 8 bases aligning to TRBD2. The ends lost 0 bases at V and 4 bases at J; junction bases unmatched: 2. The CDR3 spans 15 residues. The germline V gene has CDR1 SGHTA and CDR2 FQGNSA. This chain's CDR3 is CASSLAPGGYNEQFF. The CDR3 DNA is TGTGCCAGCAGCTTAGCCCCGGGGGGGTACAATGAGCAGTTCTTC.

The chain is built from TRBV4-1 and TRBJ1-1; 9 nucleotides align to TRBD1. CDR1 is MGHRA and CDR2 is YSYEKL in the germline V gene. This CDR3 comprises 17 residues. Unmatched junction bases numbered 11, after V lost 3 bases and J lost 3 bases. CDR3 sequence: CASSQLPGQGFDTEAFF. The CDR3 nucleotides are TGCGCCAGCAGCCAGCTTCCGGGACAGGGTTTTGACACTGAAGCTTTCTTT.

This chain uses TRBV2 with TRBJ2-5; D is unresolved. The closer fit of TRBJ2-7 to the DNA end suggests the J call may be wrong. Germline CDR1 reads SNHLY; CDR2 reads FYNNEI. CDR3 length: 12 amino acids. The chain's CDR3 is CASSEESYEQYF. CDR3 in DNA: TGTGCCAGCAGTGAAGAGAGCTACGAGCAGTACTTC.

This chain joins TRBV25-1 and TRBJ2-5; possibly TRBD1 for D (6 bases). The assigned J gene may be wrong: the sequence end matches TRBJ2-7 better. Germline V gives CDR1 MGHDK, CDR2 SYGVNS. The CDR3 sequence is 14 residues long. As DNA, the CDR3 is TGTGCCAGCAGTACCAGGGGTAGCTCCTACGAGCAGTACTTC. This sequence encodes CASSTRGSSYEQYF.

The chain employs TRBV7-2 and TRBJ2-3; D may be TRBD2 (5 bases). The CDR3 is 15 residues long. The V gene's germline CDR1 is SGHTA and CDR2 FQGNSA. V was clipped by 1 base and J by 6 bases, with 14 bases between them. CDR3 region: CASSLGLAPGDTQYF. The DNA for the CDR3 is TGTGCCAGCAGCTTAGGGCTAGCTCCGGGGGATACGCAGTATTTT. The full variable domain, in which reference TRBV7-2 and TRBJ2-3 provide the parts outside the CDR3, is GAGVSQSPSNKVTEKGKDVELRCDPISGHTALYWYRQSLGQGLEFLIYFQGNSAPDKSGLPSDRFSAERTGGSVSTLTIQRTQQEDSAVYLCASSLGLAPGDTQYFGPGTRLTVL.

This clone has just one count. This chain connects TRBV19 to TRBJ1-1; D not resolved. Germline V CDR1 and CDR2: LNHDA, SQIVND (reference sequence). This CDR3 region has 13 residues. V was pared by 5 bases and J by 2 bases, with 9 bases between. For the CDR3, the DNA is TGTGCCAGTAGTTTCAGGTCAAACACTGAAGCTTTCTTT. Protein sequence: CASSFRSNTEAFF.

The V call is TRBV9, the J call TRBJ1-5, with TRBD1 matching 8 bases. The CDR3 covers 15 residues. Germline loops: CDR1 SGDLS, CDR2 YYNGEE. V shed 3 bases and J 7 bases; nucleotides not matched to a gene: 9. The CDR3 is CASSARTGPGQPQHF. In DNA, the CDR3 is TGTGCCAGCAGCGCGCGGACAGGGCCGGGGCAGCCCCAGCATTTT.

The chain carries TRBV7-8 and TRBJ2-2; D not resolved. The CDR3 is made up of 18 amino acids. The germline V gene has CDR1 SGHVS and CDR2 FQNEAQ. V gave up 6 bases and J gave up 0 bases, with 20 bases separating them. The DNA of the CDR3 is TGTGCCAGCAGTTATGACCCGGTGCGGAGATCGAACACCGGGGAGCTGTTTTTT. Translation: CASSYDPVRRSNTGELFF.

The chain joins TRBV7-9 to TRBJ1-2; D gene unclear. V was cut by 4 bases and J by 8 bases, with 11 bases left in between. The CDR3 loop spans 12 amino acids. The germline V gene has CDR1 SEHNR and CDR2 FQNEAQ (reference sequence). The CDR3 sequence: CASSSVRFGYTF. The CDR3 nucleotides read TGTGCCAGCAGCTCCGTACGGTTCGGCTACACCTTC.

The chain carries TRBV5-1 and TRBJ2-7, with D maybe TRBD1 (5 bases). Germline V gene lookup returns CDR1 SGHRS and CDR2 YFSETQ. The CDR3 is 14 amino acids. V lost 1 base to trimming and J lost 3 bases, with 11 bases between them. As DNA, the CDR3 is TGCGCCAGCAGCTTGTCCCAGGGCTACTACGAGCAGTACTTC. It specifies CASSLSQGYYEQYF.

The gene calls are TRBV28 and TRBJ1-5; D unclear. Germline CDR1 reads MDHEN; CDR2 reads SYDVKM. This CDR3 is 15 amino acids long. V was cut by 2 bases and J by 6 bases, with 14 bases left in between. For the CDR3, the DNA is TGTGCCAGCAGTTTAGAATCAGGAGGAGCTCAGCCCCAGCATTTT. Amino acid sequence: CASSLESGGAQPQHF. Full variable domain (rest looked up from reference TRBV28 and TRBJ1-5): DVKVTQSSRYLVKRTGEKVFLECVQDMDHENMFWYRQDPGLGLRLIYFSYDVKMKEKGDIPEGYSVSREKKERFSLILESASTNQTSMYLCASSLESGGAQPQHFGDGTRLSIL.

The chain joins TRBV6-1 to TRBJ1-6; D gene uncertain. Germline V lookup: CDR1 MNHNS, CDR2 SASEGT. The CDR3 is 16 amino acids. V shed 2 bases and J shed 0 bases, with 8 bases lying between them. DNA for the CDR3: TGTGCCAGCAGTGAATTGGGGAGCTCCTATAATTCACCCCTCCACTTT. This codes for CASSELGSSYNSPLHF.

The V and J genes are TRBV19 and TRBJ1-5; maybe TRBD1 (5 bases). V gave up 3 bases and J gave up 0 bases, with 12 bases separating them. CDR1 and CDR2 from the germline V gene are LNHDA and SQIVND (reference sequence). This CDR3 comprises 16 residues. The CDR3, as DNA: TGTGCCAGTAGTATCGAGACAGCATATAGCAATCAGCCCCAGCATTTT. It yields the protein CASSIETAYSNQPQHF.

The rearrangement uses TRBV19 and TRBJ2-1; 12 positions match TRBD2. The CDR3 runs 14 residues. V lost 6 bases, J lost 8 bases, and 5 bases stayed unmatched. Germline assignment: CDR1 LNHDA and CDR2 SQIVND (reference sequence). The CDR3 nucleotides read TGTGCCAGTAGCCCTAGCGGGGGGGCATATGAGCAGTTCTTC. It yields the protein CASSPSGGAYEQFF.

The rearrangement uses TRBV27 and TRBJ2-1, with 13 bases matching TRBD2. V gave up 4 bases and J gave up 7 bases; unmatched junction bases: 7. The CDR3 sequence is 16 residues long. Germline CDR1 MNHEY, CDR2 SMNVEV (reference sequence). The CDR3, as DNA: TGTGCCAGCAGTTCTGCGTTGACTAGCGGGGGGAATGAGCAGTTCTTC. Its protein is CASSSALTSGGNEQFF.

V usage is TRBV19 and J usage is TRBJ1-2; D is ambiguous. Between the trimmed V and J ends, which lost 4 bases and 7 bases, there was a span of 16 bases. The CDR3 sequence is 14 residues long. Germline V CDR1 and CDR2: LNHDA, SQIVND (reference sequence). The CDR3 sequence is CASSNPELETGYTF. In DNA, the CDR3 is TGTGCCAGTAGTAATCCGGAGTTAGAAACTGGCTACACCTTC.

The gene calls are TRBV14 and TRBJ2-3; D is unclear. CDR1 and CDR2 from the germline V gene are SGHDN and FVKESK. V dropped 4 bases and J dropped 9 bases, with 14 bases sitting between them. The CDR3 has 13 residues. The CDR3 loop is CASSLNWADTQYF. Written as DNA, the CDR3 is TGTGCCAGCAGCCTGAATTGGGCCGACACGCAGTATTTT.

This chain's CDR3 is CSVGPPLGGLDYGYTF. CDR3 coding DNA: TGCAGCGTTGGTCCACCCTTGGGGGGTCTTGACTATGGCTACACCTTC. The chain uses TRBV29-1 and TRBJ1-2, with D possibly TRBD1 on 5 matching bases. CDR1 is SQVTM and CDR2 is ANQGSEA in the germline V gene. The CDR3 sequence is 16 residues long. The germline V and J ends were trimmed by 4 bases and 3 bases, with 21 bases remaining between them.

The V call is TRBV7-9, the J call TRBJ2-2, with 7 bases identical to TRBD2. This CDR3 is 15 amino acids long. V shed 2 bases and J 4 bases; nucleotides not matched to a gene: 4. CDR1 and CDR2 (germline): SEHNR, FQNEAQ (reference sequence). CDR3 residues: CASSLLGGVTGELFF. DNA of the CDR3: TGTGCCAGCAGCTTACTTGGGGGGGTCACCGGGGAGCTGTTTTTT.